This is a list of T cell receptor beta chains from one sample in a study of cytomegalovirus exposure and HLA in healthy donors. Assay: immunoSEQ multiplex PCR; the TCRdb copy retains only in-frame clones and omits some. The sample contains more than 90,000 clones, roughly 68% of which appear only once. Sequenced sample: PBMCs. The receptors were sampled from a woman in her 30s in good health and CMV-seronegative. Both conserved end residues are part of each CDR3.

v_gene | CDR3aa
TRBV7-2 | CASSLGSGGSRPQYF
TRBV5-1 | CASQRASGDNEQFF
TRBV28 | CASTDAGLAGSYEQYF
TRBV28 | CASSPDGSGSREQYF
TRBV6-5 | CATHPETDYGYTF
TRBV5-1 | CASRQAYNEQFF
TRBV19 | CASSLYPNEQFF
TRBV7-2 | CASSLVQGTGYEQYF
TRBV4-1 | CASSQDFQVMGQPQHF
TRBV28 | CASSTGHFNEKLFF
TRBV28 | CASSTGGSGNTIYF
TRBV28 | CASSFRDRGRDHTF
TRBV27 | CASSLSGRAPGNSPLHF
TRBV2 | CASSEFVGARLRNQPQHF
TRBV7-9 | CASSYSYGNRGEQFF
TRBV28 | CASRRAGKNTGELFF
TRBV5-4 | CASSTRTSRQYF
TRBV7-8 | CASSLVEGPTTYEQYF
TRBV4-3 | CASSQGSSGSAYEQYF
TRBV11-1 | CASSSPGTGTYEQYF
TRBV27 | CASSAILATGVNEKLFF
TRBV28 | CASSLPFGQGGSPLHF
TRBV5-1 | CASSPGQDYQPQHF
TRBV5-1 | CASSDTTGASYEQYF
TRBV25-1 | CASSYGAQETQYF
TRBV11-2 | CASSPGTSLNVQETQYF
TRBV18 | CASSPRDRVYTEAFF
TRBV5-5 | CASTPEGGRETQYF
TRBV6-5 | CASSLLAGGPGELFF
TRBV7-6 | CASSLGQVTQYF
TRBV4-1 | CASSQSGTVAYNEQFF
TRBV19 | CASSIFAGAYEQYF
TRBV7-9 | CASSLVAAGGLGTDTQYF
TRBV5-1 | CASARGGSTDTQYF
TRBV6-5 | CASSYDGLASSYEQYF
TRBV6-5 | CASKRGQGDHGYTF
TRBV4-1 | CASSQVGGAGSDTQYF
TRBV27 | CASSHRDMNTEAFF
TRBV27 | CASTRDRGMGTQYF